This T cell receptor beta chain was identified in a study of cytomegalovirus exposure and HLA in healthy donors. Germline assignment: CDR1 SGHRS and CDR2 YFSETQ. This CDR3 spans 19 amino acids. J was trimmed by 0 bases and V by 4 bases; bases with no gene match: 14. Profiled with immunoSEQ multiplex PCR; TCRdb holds only in-frame clones, not every one. Among over 250,000 clones listed, around 85% were seen once. The source is a woman under 30 in good health and CMV-seronegative. The sequenced material came from PBMCs. The gene calls are TRBV5-1 and TRBJ2-3; 10 positions agree with TRBD2. In DNA form, the CDR3 reads TGCGCCAGCAGCCCCTTTGGGACTAGCGATATACGGAGCACAGATACGCAGTATTTT. This sequence encodes CASSPFGTSDIRSTDTQYF.